The sequence of this T cell receptor beta chain was determined in a study of shared clonotypes between healthy human individuals. Study-level points and caveats: Naive subsets generally had larger estimated richness than memory subsets. Across a handful of donors, naive CD4 shared approximately 4.5%, naive CD8 more than 3%, memory CD4 more than 2%, memory CD8 0.4% to 0.5%.

The sorted-subset replicate PCRs were given about 210 ng DNA, which is roughly 30,000 T cell genomes. The assay was immunoSEQ multiplex PCR, and TCRdb's table has in-frame clones only and misses some. In the table there are some 580,000 clones, around 97% of which are singletons. Concerning this clone: The antigen is not known.

The sequence was obtained from a woman in her 30s in good health. The sample taken for sequencing was naive CD4+ T cells sorted from blood. Subset indicated: CD45RA+ positively selected.

DNA for the CDR3: TGTGCCAGCAGTTACTCCCATTATAATGAAAAACTGTTTTTT. Translation gives CASSYSHYNEKLFF. The V call is TRBV6-5, the J call TRBJ1-4; D call uncertain. V was shortened by 0 bases and J by 4 bases, with 6 bases between the two germline ends. The CDR3 has 14 amino acids. Germline CDR1 reads MNHEY; CDR2 reads SVGAGI.